A single T cell receptor beta chain is shown here with its context. Its antigen is as yet unknown. This CDR3 comprises 13 residues. V lost 7 bases to trimming and J lost 2 bases, with 11 bases between them. The data stem from a study of blood T cells in healthy people across ages. Points from the study as a whole: Age advanced and TCR beta diversity per million T cells fell, roughly linearly.

Donors ranged from about 6 to 95 years old and were healthy Caucasians in Russia. The authors drew around 9.4 milliliters of peripheral blood from each donor. PCR was performed a second time for roughly 7 to 12 cycles using a sample-barcoded 5' primer and a J-beta primer mix. TCRdb reanalysed the 5' RACE reads using MiXCR and keeps one entry per CDR3 protein. The sample holds over 750,000 distinct CDR3 sequences, approximately 25% seen once. These data were likewise used in another study, on T cells of mothers and their children. That paper states: Using around 1.5 ug per 15 ul, all extracted RNA underwent cDNA synthesis.

The chain links TRBV12-3 or TRBV12-4 to TRBJ2-5; tentatively, D is TRBD1 or TRBD2 (5 bases each). Material: blood. The receptor's source is a boy aged 5-17 years in good health. The CDR3 loop is CASTLGRQETQYF. CDR3 coding DNA: TGTGCCAGCACTCTGGGACGGCAAGAGACCCAGTACTTC.